This T cell receptor (beta chain) was retrieved from a study of T cells expressing NK-cell markers. Across the study: Investigators obtained TCR beta repertoires from sorted CD3+CD56+NKG2C+, CD3+CD56+NKG2C- and CD3+CD56-NKG2C+ T cells. Eight donors were sequenced, seven testing HCMV-seropositive and one testing seronegative.

This CDR3 region has 16 residues. Germline-derived CDR1 and CDR2 are LGHDT and YNNKEL (reference sequence). 5'RACE template switching built TCR beta cDNA with unique molecular identifiers. TCRdb re-called the 5' RACE reads; every CDR3 protein appears as one record, without DNA. The listing records about 460,000 distinct CDR3 sequences. A word on this clonotype: The antigen is undetermined.

Study results and caveats: Several donors' CD3+CD56-NKG2C+ cells were dominated by the same clonotypes.

The TCR comes from a woman in her 50s in good health. The specimen sequenced was blood T cells: a sorted CD56 or NKG2C T cell subset, CD4+ or CD8+ T cells, or bulk PBMC T cells (not recorded which). The V and J genes are TRBV3-1 and TRBJ2-2; no DNA is available, so the TRBD2 call from TCRdb remains unchecked. CDR3 residues: CASSHESGRATGELFF. The variable domain in full, completed from reference TRBV3-1 and TRBJ2-2, reads DTAVSQTPKYLVTQMGNDKSIKCEQNLGHDTMYWYKQDSKKFLKIMFSYNNKELIINETVPNRFSPKSPDKAHLNLHINSLELGDSAVYFCASSHESGRATGELFFGEGSRLTVL.